A selection of T cell receptor beta chains follows, all from one sample in a study of CXCR3-negative and CXCR3-positive naive CD8 T cells. With the 5' RACE reads reprocessed, TCRdb shows one record per CDR3 protein and no DNA. Its clone listing holds 90,000 to 100,000 distinct CDR3 sequences. The sequencing input was naive CXCR3+ CD8+ T cells from blood. These receptor sequences come from a human donor in good health. Some clones in this sample may be carry-over from other donors' samples. CDR3s include the opening cysteine and the closing phenylalanine or tryptophan.

V gene	J gene	CDR3 protein
TRBV30	TRBJ2-6	CAWTGASSGANVLTF
TRBV5-1	TRBJ2-1	CVSSLSDEQFF
TRBV5-5	TRBJ2-7	CASSLALVSYEQYF
TRBV6-5	TRBJ2-6	CASSYSIPGTGVLGANVLTF
TRBV20-1	TRBJ2-7	CSARDRHIYEQYF
TRBV20-1	TRBJ2-7	CSAREGRGLEQYF
TRBV5-1	TRBJ2-1	CASSFTGTGVEQFF
TRBV7-9	TRBJ2-7	CASSSTAATSGAPYEQYF
TRBV6-5	TRBJ2-3	CASSYAGGYTDTQYF
TRBV7-2	TRBJ1-1	CAIIPHGTEAFF
TRBV12-3/TRBV12-4	TRBJ2-7	CASSPTSRPGYEQYF
TRBV5-5	TRBJ2-7	CASSRTFSQNWEQYF
TRBV9	TRBJ2-7	CASSQGQGQDEQYF
TRBV12-3/TRBV12-4	TRBJ1-2	CASSLNQGKDGYTF
TRBV29-1	TRBJ1-2	CSFLSGGGYGYTF
TRBV7-6	TRBJ2-1	CASSLVAGIGTYNEQFF
TRBV7-3	TRBJ1-2	CASSDGQGGDYGYTF
TRBV29-1	TRBJ2-7	CSVDGTGDSYEQYF
TRBV6-6	TRBJ2-2	CASSSGQGAGGELFF
TRBV25-1	TRBJ2-1	CASTAYEDGYNEQFF
TRBV2	TRBJ1-1	CASRRWEDTEAFF
TRBV7-9	TRBJ2-1	CASSELAGGPRTQQGSYNEQFF
TRBV20-1	TRBJ2-7	CSAIPGLAGVGAYEQYF
TRBV7-2	TRBJ2-7	CASSLDLAYEQYF
TRBV4-1	TRBJ2-2	CASSQLGQYTGELFF
TRBV29-1	TRBJ2-7	CSSRNDRAPYEQYF
TRBV29-1	TRBJ2-2	CSALRETNTGELFF
TRBV7-3	TRBJ2-7	CASSPGTGRSYEQYF
TRBV19	TRBJ1-5	CASSEILSNQPQHF
TRBV24-1	TRBJ2-7	CATSDPNRGIYEQYF
TRBV6-2/TRBV6-3	TRBJ2-7	CASSYIPSDYEQYF
TRBV5-5	TRBJ2-7	CASSLTRGPLYEQYF
TRBV29-1	TRBJ2-1	CSSQEGAEQFF
TRBV5-1	TRBJ2-7	CASSLAHVPITYEQYF
TRBV2	TRBJ2-2	CARQQGARDTGELFF
TRBV6-5	TRBJ2-5	CASSYSNSGGEETQYF
TRBV29-1	TRBJ2-2	CSILADTRTVELFF
TRBV4-3	TRBJ1-1	CASSQGWQGVNTEAFF
TRBV6-4	TRBJ2-7	CASSDSCQGFSHAYEQYF
TRBV7-6	TRBJ2-1	CASSLGTAGRYNEQFF
TRBV29-1	TRBJ2-4	CSVEVTGNIQYF
TRBV9	TRBJ1-3	CASTSGNTIYF
TRBV7-8	TRBJ1-1	CASSSGDRNTEAFF
TRBV20-1	TRBJ2-5	CSASTGNQETQYF
TRBV9	TRBJ2-5	CASSESGTGYQETQYF
TRBV29-1	TRBJ2-5	CSVERRETQYF
TRBV7-9	TRBJ1-1	CASSFPPATGKGTNTEAFF
TRBV20-1	TRBJ2-3	CSAGEVTSATFDTQYF
TRBV7-9	TRBJ2-7	CASSPSGSYEQYF
TRBV27	TRBJ2-2	CASSQWTGELFF